What follows are 9 T cell receptor beta chains derived from one specimen sequenced in a study of blood T cells in healthy people across ages. A second PCR of about 7 to 11 cycles used a sample-barcoded 5' primer and a J-beta primer mix. From the 5' RACE reads, TCRdb called clonotypes with MiXCR, one entry per CDR3 protein. This table has under 750,000 distinct CDR3 sequences, around half appearing once. Sequenced input: blood. The source of these receptors is an elderly man in good health.

In DNA form, the CDR3 reads TGTGCCAGCTCACCAGGCCCGGGTTCCTATAATTCACCCCTCCACTTT. Its translation is CASSPGPGSYNSPLHF. This chain joins TRBV18 and TRBJ1-6; D is undetermined. V dropped 2 bases and J dropped 1 base, with 9 bases sitting between them. The CDR3 is made up of 16 amino acids. The germline gives CDR1 KGHSH, CDR2 LQKENI.

The V call is TRBV29-1, the J call TRBJ2-3; D is unclear. The CDR3 length is 14 residues. V was clipped by 0 bases and J by 0 bases, with 7 bases between them. Germline lookup yields CDR1 SQVTM and CDR2 ANQGSEA. The CDR3 sequence: CSVEEASSTDTQYF. DNA of the CDR3: TGCAGCGTTGAAGAAGCATCTAGCACAGATACGCAGTATTTT.

This clonotype was counted only a few times. The chain is built from TRBV18 and TRBJ2-5; D uncertain. The V and J ends lost 0 bases and 5 bases respectively, with 7 bases between them. Germline V gives CDR1 KGHSH, CDR2 LQKENI. The CDR3 loop spans 13 amino acids. The CDR3 here is CASSPPLAETQYF. The CDR3 bases are TGTGCCAGCTCACCACCCCTTGCGGAGACCCAGTACTTC.

J is TRBJ2-7 and V is TRBV7-6; D is perhaps TRBD1 (5 bases). The CDR3 covers 16 residues. The V end was cut by 5 bases, the J end by 9 bases, with 26 bases between. Looked up from germline, CDR1 is SGHVS and CDR2 is FNYEAQ. CDR3 DNA: TGTGCCAGCAGCCAATTCGTAGAACGGCCAGGGTCGAGGCAGTACTTC. It codes for CASSQFVERPGSRQYF.

This clonotype was detected a few times. The chain combines TRBV3-1 with TRBJ2-7; TRBD2 aligns across 13 bases. The CDR3 consists of 18 residues. The V gene end was trimmed by 0 bases and the J gene end by 3 bases; junction bases not matched to a gene: 8. CDR1 and CDR2 from the germline V gene are LGHDT and YNNKEL (reference sequence). CDR3 residues: CASSQDVSGLAGNYEQYF. For the CDR3, the DNA is TGTGCCAGCAGCCAAGACGTGTCGGGACTAGCGGGGAACTACGAGCAGTACTTC.

The gene calls are TRBV7-2 and TRBJ2-3, with D hard to call. This CDR3 comprises 15 residues. Looked up from germline, CDR1 is SGHTA and CDR2 is FQGNSA. V lost 2 bases and J 0 bases, leaving 9 bases between the germline ends. DNA for the CDR3: TGTGCCAGCAGCTTACCTTCTGTTAGCACAGATACGCAGTATTTT. The encoded protein is CASSLPSVSTDTQYF.

The chain joins TRBV20-1 to TRBJ2-5; a possible D gene is TRBD1 (5 bases). Gene TRBJ2-7 matches the end of the DNA better, so the J call may be wrong. The CDR3 extends over 12 amino acids. CDR1 DFQATT and CDR2 SNEGSKA come from the germline V gene (reference sequence). This CDR3 is CSASEQALEQYF. The CDR3 DNA sequence: TGCAGTGCTAGCGAACAGGCTCTCGAGCAGTACTTC.

The chain couples TRBV6-5 to TRBJ2-5; 13 bases fit TRBD2. The V segment lost 4 bases and the J segment 11 bases; nucleotides outside the gene matches: 13. The CDR3 covers 16 residues. Germline-derived CDR1 and CDR2 are MNHEY and SVGAGI. CDR3 in amino acids: CASSCRTSGSVGEQYF. The DNA for the CDR3 is TGTGCCAGCAGTTGCAGGACTAGCGGGAGCGTAGGTGAGCAGTACTTC.

The chain links TRBV7-9 to TRBJ1-1; D remains unclear. Germline-derived CDR1 and CDR2 are SEHNR and FQNEAQ (reference sequence). The CDR3 is 15 amino acids. V dropped 5 bases and J dropped 1 base, with 14 bases sitting between them. The CDR3 protein is CASSERQVGNTEAFF. In DNA, the CDR3 is TGTGCCAGCAGCGAACGGCAGGTGGGGAACACTGAAGCTTTCTTT.